Listed here is a single T cell receptor beta chain. Reprocessing the 5' RACE reads, TCRdb reports a single entry for every CDR3 protein and omits DNA. The table for this sample gives approximately 380,000 distinct CDR3 sequences. This CDR3 comprises 19 residues. This sample is drawn from a study of T cells expressing NK-cell markers. This chain connects TRBV12-3 or TRBV12-4 to TRBJ2-3; TCRdb reports TRBD2, a call that lacks DNA to check it against. The clonotype originates from a man aged 18 to 70 in good health. Sequenced sample: blood T cells: a sorted CD56 or NKG2C T cell subset, CD4+ or CD8+ T cells, or bulk PBMC T cells (not recorded which). The CDR3 sequence is CASSGRASGALLVLDTQYF.